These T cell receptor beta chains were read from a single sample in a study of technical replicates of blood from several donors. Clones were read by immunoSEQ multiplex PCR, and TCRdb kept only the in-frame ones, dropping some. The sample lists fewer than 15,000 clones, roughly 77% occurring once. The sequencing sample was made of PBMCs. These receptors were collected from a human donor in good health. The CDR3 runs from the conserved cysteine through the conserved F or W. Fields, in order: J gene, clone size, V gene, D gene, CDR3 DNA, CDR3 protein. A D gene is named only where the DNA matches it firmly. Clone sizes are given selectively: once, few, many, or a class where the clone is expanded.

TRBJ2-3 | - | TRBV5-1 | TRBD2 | TGCGCCAGCAAACCTGGGGGGGGATTAGGGACAGATACGCAGTATTTT | CASKPGGGLGTDTQYF
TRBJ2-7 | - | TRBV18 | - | TGTGCCAGCTCACCACCGGCCGGGAACTACGAGCAGTACTTC | CASSPPAGNYEQYF
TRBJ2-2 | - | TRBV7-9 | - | TGTGCCAGCAGCTTAGCTAGCGTCGCGAACACCGGGGAGCTGTTTTTT | CASSLASVANTGELFF
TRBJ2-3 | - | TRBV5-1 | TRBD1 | TGCGCCAGCAGCTTGGGGGACAGAGCGGTTGGAGATACGCAGTATTTT | CASSLGDRAVGDTQYF
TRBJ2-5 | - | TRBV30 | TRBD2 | TGTGCCTGCTATCCCCTAGCGGGACCGCCCGTCCAAGAGACCCAGTACTTC | CACYPLAGPPVQETQYF
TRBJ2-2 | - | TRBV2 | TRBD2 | TGTGCCAGCAGTGTTAGCGGGAGGGTCACCGGGGAGCTGTTTTTT | CASSVSGRVTGELFF
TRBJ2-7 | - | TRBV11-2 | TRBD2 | TGTGCCAGCAGCCGATTCATAGCGGGCACCTGGGACTACGAGCAGTACTTC | CASSRFIAGTWDYEQYF
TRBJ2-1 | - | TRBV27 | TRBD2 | TGTGCCACCAGGGCTCTAGCGGGTCCTAGGAATGAGCAGTTCTTC | CATRALAGPRNEQFF
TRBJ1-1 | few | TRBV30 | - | TGTGCCTGGAGTAAAACAGATATGAACACTGAAGCTTTCTTT | CAWSKTDMNTEAFF
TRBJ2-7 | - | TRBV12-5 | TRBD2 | TGTGCTAGTGGTCCCGCCCGACCAGGACTAGCGGGAGGGAGGCAGTACTTC | CASGPARPGLAGGRQYF
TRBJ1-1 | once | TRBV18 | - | TGTGCCAGCTCAGGGCAGACGCGGGACACTGAAGCTTTCTTT | CASSGQTRDTEAFF
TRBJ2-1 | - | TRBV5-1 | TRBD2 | TGCGCCAGCAGCTTGGATAGCGGGAACTACAATGAGCAGTTCTTC | CASSLDSGNYNEQFF
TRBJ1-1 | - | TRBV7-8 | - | TGTGCCAGCAGCTTTGTACAGGGTTCAAACACTGAAGCTTTCTTT | CASSFVQGSNTEAFF
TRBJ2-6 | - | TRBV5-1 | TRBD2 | TGCGCCAGCAGCTCCTCCGGACTAGCGGGCTCTGGGGCCAACGTCCTGACTTTC | CASSSSGLAGSGANVLTF